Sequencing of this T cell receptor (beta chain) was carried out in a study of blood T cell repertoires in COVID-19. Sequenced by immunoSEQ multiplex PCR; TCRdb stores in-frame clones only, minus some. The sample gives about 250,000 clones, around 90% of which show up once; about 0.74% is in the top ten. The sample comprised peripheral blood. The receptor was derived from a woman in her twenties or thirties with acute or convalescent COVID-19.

CDR3 residues: CATRTDRLYGYTF. The CDR3 DNA is TGTGCCACCCGGACGGACAGGCTTTATGGCTACACCTTC. The chain uses TRBV19 and TRBJ1-2, with TRBD1 matching over 7 bases. Unmatched junction bases numbered 10, after V lost 10 bases and J lost 5 bases. The CDR3 is 13 amino acids. Germline CDR1 and CDR2: LNHDA and SQIVND (reference sequence). Complete variable domain (other parts from reference TRBV19 and TRBJ1-2): DGGITQSPKYLFRKEGQNVTLSCEQNLNHDAMYWYRQDPGQGLRLIYYSQIVNDFQKGDIAEGYSVSREKKESFPLTVTSAQKNPTAFYLCATRTDRLYGYTFGSGTRLTVV.